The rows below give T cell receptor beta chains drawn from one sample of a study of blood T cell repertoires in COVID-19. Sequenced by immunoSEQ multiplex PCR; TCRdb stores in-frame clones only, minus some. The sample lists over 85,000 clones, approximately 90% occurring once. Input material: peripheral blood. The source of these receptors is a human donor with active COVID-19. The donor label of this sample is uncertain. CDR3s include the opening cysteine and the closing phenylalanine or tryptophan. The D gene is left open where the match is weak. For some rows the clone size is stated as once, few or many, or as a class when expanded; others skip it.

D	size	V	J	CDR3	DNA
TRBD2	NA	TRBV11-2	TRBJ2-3	CASSLYGGLAKPGTQYF	TGTGCCAGCAGCTTATATGGGGGACTAGCGAAACCAGGCACGCAGTATTTT
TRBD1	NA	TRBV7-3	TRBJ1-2	CASSSPGQGAYGYTF	TGTGCCAGCAGCTCCCCGGGACAGGGGGCCTATGGCTACACCTTC
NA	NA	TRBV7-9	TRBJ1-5	CASAGGGNQPQHF	TGTGCCAGTGCGGGTGGAGGCAATCAGCCCCAGCATTTT
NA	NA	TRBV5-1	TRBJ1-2	CASSPQGGGAGGYTF	TGCGCCAGCAGCCCACAGGGAGGGGGAGCGGGCGGCTACACCTTC
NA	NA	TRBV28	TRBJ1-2	CASSPHSDPNYGYTF	TGTGCCAGCAGTCCGCACTCCGATCCTAACTATGGCTACACCTTC
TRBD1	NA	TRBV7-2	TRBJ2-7	CASSLERGGGYEQYF	TGTGCCAGCAGCTTAGAACGAGGGGGCGGGTACGAGCAGTACTTC
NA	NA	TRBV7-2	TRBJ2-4	CASSLADRQNIQYF	TGTGCCAGCAGCCTAGCTGACAGACAAAACATTCAGTACTTC
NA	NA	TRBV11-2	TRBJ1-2	CASSLRAAYGYTF	TGTGCCAGCAGCTTGCGGGCAGCCTATGGCTACACCTTC
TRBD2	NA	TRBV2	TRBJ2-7	CASSDYSGGPSYEQYF	TGTGCCAGCAGCGACTATAGCGGGGGCCCTTCCTACGAGCAGTACTTC
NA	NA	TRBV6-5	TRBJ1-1	CASRPTGDTEAFF	TGTGCCAGCAGACCCACGGGGGATACTGAAGCTTTCTTT
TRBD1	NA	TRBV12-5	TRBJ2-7	CASGSGTGYEQYF	TGTGCTAGTGGTTCAGGGACAGGCTACGAGCAGTACTTC
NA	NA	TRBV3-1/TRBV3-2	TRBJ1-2	CASSQESSYGYTF	TGTGCCAGCAGCCAAGAGTCGTCCTATGGCTACACCTTC
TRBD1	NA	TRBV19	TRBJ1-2	CASSRRQGEYGYTF	TGTGCCAGTAGTCGACGACAGGGCGAGTATGGCTACACCTTC
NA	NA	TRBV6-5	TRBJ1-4	CASSYSRSRDLLF	TGTGCCAGCAGTTACTCGCGTAGCCGGGATCTCCTTTTT
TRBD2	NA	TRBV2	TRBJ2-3	CASSEFGPSGTDTQYF	TGTGCCAGCAGTGAATTCGGACCTAGCGGTACAGATACGCAGTATTTT
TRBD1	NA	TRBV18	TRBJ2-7	CASSPGTGFSYEQYF	TGTGCCAGCTCACCGGGGACAGGCTTCTCCTACGAGCAGTACTTC
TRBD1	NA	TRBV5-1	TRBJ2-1	CASSMNDRDGQFF	TGCGCCAGCAGCATGAATGACAGGGATGGGCAGTTCTTC
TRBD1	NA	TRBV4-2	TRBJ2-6	CASSPAGGADGANVLTF	TGTGCCAGCAGCCCGGCAGGGGGCGCCGACGGGGCCAACGTCCTGACTTTC
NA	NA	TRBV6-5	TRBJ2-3	CASSSEPGTDTQYF	TGTGCCAGCAGTTCTGAACCAGGGACAGATACGCAGTATTTT
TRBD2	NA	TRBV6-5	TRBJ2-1	CASSFRGESYNEQFF	TGTGCCAGCAGTTTTCGGGGGGAATCCTACAATGAGCAGTTCTTC
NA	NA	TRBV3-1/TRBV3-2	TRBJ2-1	CASSQDPSPRLNNEQFF	TGTGCCAGCAGCCAAGATCCGAGTCCGCGACTCAACAATGAGCAGTTCTTC
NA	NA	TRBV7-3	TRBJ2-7	CASSLTGEDEQYF	TGTGCCAGCAGCTTGACCGGGGAAGACGAGCAGTACTTC
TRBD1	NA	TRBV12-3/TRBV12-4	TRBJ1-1	CASSWGTGGKWFF	TGTGCCAGCAGTTGGGGGACAGGGGGCAAATGGTTCTTT
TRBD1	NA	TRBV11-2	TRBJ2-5	CASSLVRTGKETQYF	TGTGCCAGCAGCTTAGTCAGGACAGGAAAAGAGACCCAGTACTTC
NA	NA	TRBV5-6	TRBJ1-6	CASSLRGGLASPLHF	TGTGCCAGCAGCTTGAGGGGGGGGCTTGCTTCACCCCTCCACTTT
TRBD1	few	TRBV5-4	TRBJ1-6	CASSLVQGGASPLHF	TGTGCCAGCAGCTTGGTACAGGGGGGTGCGTCACCCCTCCACTTT
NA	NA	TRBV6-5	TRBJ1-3	CASSQIQGNTIYF	TGTGCCAGCAGCCAGATACAGGGAAACACCATATATTTT
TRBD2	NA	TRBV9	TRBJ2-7	CASSGPRRGLQGSYEQYF	TGTGCCAGCAGCGGACCCCGGAGGGGACTACAAGGATCCTACGAGCAGTACTTC
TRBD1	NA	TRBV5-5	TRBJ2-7	CASSVTETGDNEQYF	TGTGCCAGCAGCGTTACTGAAACAGGGGATAACGAGCAGTACTTC
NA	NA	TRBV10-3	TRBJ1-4	CASQGGGGKLFF	TGTGCCTCCCAGGGCGGGGGTGGAAAACTGTTTTTT
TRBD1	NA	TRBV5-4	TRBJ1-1	CASSLDRTGGAEAFF	TGTGCCAGCAGCTTGGATCGGACAGGGGGGGCTGAAGCTTTCTTT
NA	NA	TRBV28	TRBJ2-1	CASSPRDWSSYNEQFF	TGTGCCAGCAGTCCCCGGGACTGGAGCTCCTACAATGAGCAGTTCTTC
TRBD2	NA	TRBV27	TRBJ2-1	CASAGGPGSYNEQFF	TGTGCCAGCGCGGGGGGGCCCGGCTCCTACAATGAGCAGTTCTTC
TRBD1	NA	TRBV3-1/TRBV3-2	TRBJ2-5	CASSQMSGQGEETQYF	TGTGCCAGCAGCCAAATGAGTGGACAGGGAGAAGAGACCCAGTACTTC
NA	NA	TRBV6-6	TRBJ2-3	CASSYSGTSTDTQYF	TGTGCCAGCAGTTACTCCGGGACATCAACAGATACGCAGTATTTT
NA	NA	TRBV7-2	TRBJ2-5	CASSAGLLAVREETQYF	TGTGCCAGCAGCGCCGGACTGCTAGCCGTAAGGGAAGAGACCCAGTACTTC
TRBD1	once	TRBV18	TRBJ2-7	CASSPSGTGPGEQYF	TGTGCCAGCTCACCTTCCGGGACAGGTCCCGGCGAGCAGTACTTC
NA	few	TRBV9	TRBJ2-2	CASSAPGTSLYSELFF	TGTGCCAGCAGCGCCCCCGGGACATCATTATATTCGGAGCTGTTTTTT
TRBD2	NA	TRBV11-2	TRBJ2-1	CASSVLAGGRSNEQFF	TGTGCCAGCAGCGTACTAGCGGGGGGGAGGAGTAATGAGCAGTTCTTC
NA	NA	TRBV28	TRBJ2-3	CASSPPGDTQYF	TGTGCCAGCAGTCCGCCCGGAGATACGCAGTATTTT